Sequencing of this T cell receptor (beta chain) was carried out in a study of T-cell reconstitution after alpha-beta-depleted transplantation in children. General study results and limits: Several hundred graft clones that had expanded were reportedly the source of alpha-beta T cells about two months after transplant. TCRbeta diversity was high at day 60 in some patients (a result of surviving recipient T cells and thymic progenitors). T-cell counts and diversity were attributed mostly to newly produced T cells one year after transplant.

This clonotype was seen repeatedly, ten times or more. Its target is unknown. Molecular barcoding with unique molecular identifiers was used for the TCRbeta library. TCRdb processed the PCR reads anew with MiXCR; each CDR3 protein has one entry. The sample yields more than 500,000 distinct CDR3 sequences, over 9.5% seen once. Trimming stripped 0 bases from V and 5 bases from J, with 11 bases between. The V gene's germline CDR1 is SGHRS and CDR2 YFSETQ. CDR3 size: 15 residues. The rearrangement links TRBV5-1 to TRBJ2-2; possible D gene TRBD1, 6 bases. The sample in question was PBMCs, mostly from graft donor cells, obtained 180 days after TCRalphabeta/CD19-depleted stem cell transplant. The receptor was isolated from a female patient aged 2-9 years who had a stem cell transplant for aplastic anemia, so the T cells may come from the graft donor. The CDR3 protein is CASSLAGHGTGELFF. The CDR3 region has the DNA TGCGCCAGCAGCTTGGCGGGACACGGAACCGGGGAGCTGTTTTTT.